The 4 T cell receptor beta chains listed next were all sequenced from one sample in a study of beta chain features in type 1 diabetes. The entirety of the isolated RNA underwent reverse transcription, so expressed TCRB transcripts were sequenced. Only in-frame clones appear in the TCRdb table, and some are missing; sequencing was by immunoSEQ multiplex PCR. The repertoire holds 310,000 or so clones, with less than 9.5% as singletons. The specimen sequenced was central memory CD4+ T cells from blood. The receptors were gathered from a woman between 18 and 29 years old in good health.

The chain is built from TRBV5-6 and TRBJ2-7; 8 bases agree with TRBD2. Per germline, CDR1 SGHDT and CDR2 YYEEEE. The CDR3 spans 14 residues. J was trimmed by 4 bases and V by 6 bases; bases with no gene match: 9. The CDR3 DNA sequence: TGTGCCAGCACCCGCCGGGAGGGCCGGTACGAGCAGTACTTC. It codes for CASTRREGRYEQYF. The whole variable domain, remainder taken from reference TRBV5-6 and TRBJ2-7, is DAGVTQSPTHLIKTRGQQVTLRCSPKSGHDTVSWYQQALGQGPQFIFQYYEEEERQRGNFPDRFSGHQFPNYSSELNVNALLLGDSALYLCASTRREGRYEQYFGPGTRLTVT.

This clone was counted a few times. The chain joins TRBV4-2 to TRBJ2-1; 10 bases agree with TRBD2. Germline V gene data show CDR1 as LGHNA and CDR2 as YNFKEQ. The CDR3 totals 16 residues. V dropped 2 bases and J dropped 4; count of bases not matched to a gene: 5. The DNA for the CDR3 is TGTGCCAGCAGCCAAATCCAGCGGGAGGGTTACAATGAGCAGTTCTTC. It translates to CASSQIQREGYNEQFF.

The chain joins TRBV11-2 to TRBJ1-2, with TRBD1 as a possible D gene (5 bases). Germline loops: CDR1 SGHAT, CDR2 FQNNGV. Trimming took 3 bases from V and 8 from J, leaving 13 bases between them. The CDR3 covers 13 residues. DNA for the CDR3: TGTGCCAGCAGCTTGAGTAGGGGCGGAGGCTACACCTTC. Translation: CASSLSRGGGYTF.

This clone was seen a few times. The CDR3 bases are TGCAGTGCTAGAGTGCCCGGCTACACCTTC. Its protein is CSARVPGYTF. This chain uses TRBV20-1 with TRBJ1-2; no clear D gene. The CDR3 is 10 residues long. Trimming took off 1 base at V and 8 bases at J, with 5 bases between the two ends. Germline V gives CDR1 DFQATT, CDR2 SNEGSKA (reference sequence).